This T cell receptor beta chain is drawn from a study of T cell responses to AZD1222 COVID-19 vaccine. Repertoires were generated with immunoSEQ multiplex PCR, while TCRdb's copy carries only in-frame clones and drops some. Here the sample spans about 120,000 clones, about 89% being singletons. Study results and caveats: It was only after the peak T cell response that any repertoires were sampled.

Worth noting for this clone: Its antigen is currently unknown.

In germline, CDR1 is MNHEY, CDR2 SVGAGI. V lost 8 bases and J lost 9; bases outside the gene matches: 7. This CDR3 spans 14 amino acids. Sequencing was performed on peripheral blood, taken 28 days after the second AZD1222 dose. The sequence came from an adult who received the AZD1222 COVID-19 vaccine. The chain employs TRBV6-5 and TRBJ1-6; 10 bases fit TRBD1. CDR3 nucleotide sequence: TGTGCCAGCCTCCCAGGGACAGGGGTTTCACCCCTCCACTTT. Its translation: CASLPGTGVSPLHF.